This TCR beta chain was recorded in a study of T-cell reconstitution after alpha-beta-depleted transplantation in children. Preparation of the TCRbeta library involved a method that used unique molecular identifiers. A single record per CDR3 protein comes from TCRdb applying MiXCR to the PCR reads. The table has fewer than 750,000 distinct CDR3 sequences, about 23% seen once. Germline CDR1 MNHEY, CDR2 SVGAGI. V shed 4 bases and J shed 0 bases, with 12 bases lying between them. The CDR3 has 15 amino acids. This clonotype was sampled from a boy younger than two who had a stem cell transplant for acute myeloid leukemia, so the T cells may come from the graft donor. The source was PBMCs, mostly from graft donor cells, collected 360 days after TCRalphabeta/CD19-depleted stem cell transplant. This sequence joins TRBV6-5 and TRBJ1-1; D gene unclear. In DNA form, the CDR3 reads TGTGCCAGCAGTTCCATGGGGTTCTTGAACACTGAAGCTTTCTTT. The encoded protein is CASSSMGFLNTEAFF.